These 31 T cell receptor beta chains share one sample of origin, sequenced in a study of blood T cell repertoires in COVID-19. Only in-frame clones appear in the TCRdb table, and some are missing; sequencing was by immunoSEQ multiplex PCR. The table lists about 97,000 clones, 90% of them singletons. Sequenced sample: peripheral blood. The receptors stem from a man aged 60-69 years with acute or convalescent COVID-19.

The gene calls are TRBV18 and TRBJ1-2; D is perhaps TRBD1 (6 bases). Germline V gene data show CDR1 as KGHSH and CDR2 as LQKENI. The V gene lost 3 bases and the J gene lost 8 bases, with 10 bases spanning the gap. The CDR3 is 12 residues long. The DNA for the CDR3 is TGTGCCAGCTCACCCAACAGGGAAGGCTACACCTTC. As protein: CASSPNREGYTF.

The chain combines TRBV7-2 with TRBJ1-4; no definite D call. Germline CDR1 and CDR2: SGHTA and FQGNSA. The germline V and J ends were trimmed by 5 bases and 2 bases, with 9 bases remaining between them. CDR3 size: 14 residues. In DNA, the CDR3 is TGTGCCAGCAGCACAATGGCCACTAATGAAAAACTGTTTTTT. Protein product: CASSTMATNEKLFF. Together with reference TRBV7-2 and TRBJ1-4, the CDR3 gives the full variable domain: GAGVSQSPSNKVTEKGKDVELRCDPISGHTALYWYRQSLGQGLEFLIYFQGNSAPDKSGLPSDRFSAERTGGSVSTLTIQRTQQEDSAVYLCASSTMATNEKLFFGSGTQLSVL.

The rearrangement links TRBV9 to TRBJ1-4; D gene unclear. The CDR3 has 15 residues. CDR1 SGDLS and CDR2 YYNGEE come from the germline V gene. V lost 3 bases to trimming and J lost 0 bases, with 9 bases between them. The CDR3 DNA reads as TGTGCCAGCAGCGCCCGGAGCGCAACTAATGAAAAACTGTTTTTT. This gives the protein CASSARSATNEKLFF.

This chain uses TRBV28 with TRBJ2-3, with D maybe TRBD1 (6 bases). The CDR3 runs to 14 residues. Germline assignment: CDR1 MDHEN and CDR2 SYDVKM. The V end was cut by 5 bases, the J end by 0 bases, with 9 bases between. As DNA, the CDR3 is TGTGCCAGCAGTGGGGGCGGGAGCACAGATACGCAGTATTTT. Its translation: CASSGGGSTDTQYF.

This chain uses TRBV27 with TRBJ2-7, with TRBD1 matching 11 bases. V shed 8 bases, J shed 3 bases, and the junction held 9 bases outside the gene matches. CDR3 size: 15 residues. Germline V lookup: CDR1 MNHEY, CDR2 SMNVEV (reference sequence). In DNA form, the CDR3 reads TGTGCCAGCCTTGCCCCCGGGACAGGGGGCTACGAGCAGTACTTC. Its protein is CASLAPGTGGYEQYF.

This chain joins TRBV29-1 and TRBJ1-1, with a tentative D call TRBD1 (5 bases). Germline-derived CDR1 and CDR2 are SQVTM and ANQGSEA. The CDR3 totals 10 residues. V was trimmed by 6 bases and J by 4 bases, leaving 6 bases between them. The CDR3 nucleotides are TGCAGCGTGGGGGGCACTGAAGCTTTCTTT. Translating it yields CSVGGTEAFF.

The chain links TRBV6-5 to TRBJ1-3, with D unresolved. The CDR3 extends over 14 amino acids. Germline lookup yields CDR1 MNHEY and CDR2 SVGAGI. V was shortened by 2 bases and J by 0 bases, with 5 bases between the two germline ends. For the CDR3, the DNA is TGTGCCAGCAGTTACCGGGACTCTGGAAACACCATATATTTT. It encodes CASSYRDSGNTIYF.

The chain uses TRBV6-4 and TRBJ1-2, with D perhaps matching TRBD1 (6 bases). From germline, CDR1 is MRHNA and CDR2 SNTAGT. There are 14 residues in the CDR3. Trimming removed 4 bases at V and 2 bases at J, with 11 bases between. The DNA for the CDR3 is TGTGCCAGCAGTGGCAGGGGAACGAACTATGGCTACACCTTC. Its protein is CASSGRGTNYGYTF.

The rearrangement joins TRBV6-5 to TRBJ1-2, with 9 bases that match TRBD1. The CDR3 contains 14 residues. V dropped 5 bases and J dropped 8; count of bases not matched to a gene: 9. The V gene's germline CDR1 is MNHEY and CDR2 SVGAGI. The DNA of the CDR3 is TGTGCCAGCAGTCCCGGGACAGGGATAAGAGGCTACACCTTC. Translating gives CASSPGTGIRGYTF.

This clone has only one observation. The V and J genes are TRBV5-4 and TRBJ2-1; D uncertain. This CDR3 contains 14 residues. Per germline, CDR1 SGHNT and CDR2 YYREEE (reference sequence). V lost 0 bases, J lost 4 bases, and 8 bases lay in between. CDR3 in amino acids: CASSLVSVYNEQFF. The CDR3 nucleotides read TGTGCCAGCAGCTTGGTTTCTGTTTACAATGAGCAGTTCTTC. Together with reference TRBV5-4 and TRBJ2-1, the CDR3 gives the full variable domain: ETGVTQSPTHLIKTRGQQVTLRCSSQSGHNTVSWYQQALGQGPQFIFQYYREEENGRGNFPPRFSGLQFPNYSSELNVNALELDDSALYLCASSLVSVYNEQFFGPGTRLTVL.

Written as DNA, the CDR3 is TGCGCCAGCAGCTTGGCCACTAGCGGGGGACTAAATGAGCAGTTCTTC. As protein: CASSLATSGGLNEQFF. The chain carries TRBV5-1 and TRBJ2-1; 11 nucleotides line up with TRBD2. The V segment lost 0 bases and the J segment 7 bases; nucleotides outside the gene matches: 6. The germline CDR1 and CDR2 sequences are SGHRS and YFSETQ. The CDR3 runs 16 residues.

This sequence joins TRBV19 and TRBJ1-1; D might be TRBD1 (6 bases). The CDR3 contains 14 residues. The germline gives CDR1 LNHDA, CDR2 SQIVND (reference sequence). V lost 7 bases and J 1 base, leaving 13 bases between the germline ends. CDR3 sequence (DNA): TGTGCCAGTAACAGACAGGTTTCGAACACTGAAGCTTTCTTT. This sequence encodes CASNRQVSNTEAFF.

The V call is TRBV7-9, the J call TRBJ1-4; 10 positions match TRBD1. With V trimmed by 1 base and J by 7 bases, 3 bases remained unmatched. CDR1 is SEHNR and CDR2 is FQNEAQ in the germline V gene (reference sequence). The CDR3 extends over 15 amino acids. CDR3 residues: CASSLGQGAAEKLFF. The CDR3 coding sequence is TGTGCCAGCAGCTTAGGACAGGGGGCGGCTGAAAAACTGTTTTTT.

The chain recombines TRBV7-2 with TRBJ2-7; 9 nucleotides line up with TRBD2. Unmatched junction bases numbered 4, after V lost 3 bases and J lost 4 bases. This CDR3 is built from 14 residues. In germline, CDR1 is SGHTA, CDR2 FQGNSA. The CDR3 loop is CASSFSGGWYEQYF. DNA for the CDR3: TGTGCCAGCAGCTTTAGCGGGGGTTGGTACGAGCAGTACTTC.

The genes are TRBV10-3 and TRBJ2-3; no reliable D call. The CDR3 is 15 residues long. V lost 0 bases, J lost 4 bases, and 11 bases lay in between. Germline assignment: CDR1 ENHRY and CDR2 SYGVKD. The CDR3 nucleotides are TGTGCCATCAGTGAGTCGAGTTCCATCCCAGATACGCAGTATTTT. Translated, it gives CAISESSSIPDTQYF.

This chain joins TRBV2 and TRBJ2-2, with 8 bases fitting TRBD1. The CDR3 covers 14 residues. Trimming cost V 10 bases and J 5 bases; bases outside gene matches: 9. Germline CDR1 and CDR2: SNHLY and FYNNEI. The CDR3 DNA follows: TGTGCCACACGACAGGGGACAAATACCGGGGAGCTGTTTTTT. Its translation: CATRQGTNTGELFF.

This chain uses TRBV19 with TRBJ1-1; 8 bases map to TRBD1. Trimming took 5 bases from V and 7 from J; bases not matched to a gene: 6. Per the germline V gene, CDR1 is LNHDA and CDR2 is SQIVND (reference sequence). The length of the CDR3 is 13 residues. The CDR3 coding sequence is TGTGCCAGTAGTTCGCGAGACAGGGGTGAAGCTTTCTTT. Its translation is CASSSRDRGEAFF.

This sequence joins TRBV30 and TRBJ2-7; D perhaps matches TRBD2 (7 bases). The V gene's germline CDR1 is GTSNPN and CDR2 SVGIG (reference sequence). This CDR3 region has 14 residues. The V end was cut by 0 bases, the J end by 6 bases, with 15 bases between. CDR3 DNA: TGTGCCTGGAGTGTACTGGGGGGGCTGACCGAGCAGTACTTC. Translated, it gives CAWSVLGGLTEQYF.

The chain employs TRBV28 and TRBJ2-1, with D possibly TRBD1 on 7 matching bases. The CDR3 length is 15 residues. The ends were cut back, 6 bases at V and 4 bases at J, with 16 bases in the middle. Germline lookup yields CDR1 MDHEN and CDR2 SYDVKM. The DNA of the CDR3 is TGTGCCAGCAGCTCCCTCAGGGGGGCTTACAATGAGCAGTTCTTC. It translates to CASSSLRGAYNEQFF.

This rearrangement joins TRBV5-4 to TRBJ1-2; a weak D match, TRBD1 (5 bases). V lost 1 base and J lost 4, with 11 bases in between. Looked up from germline, CDR1 is SGHNT and CDR2 is YYREEE (reference sequence). The CDR3 spans 14 residues. The CDR3 DNA follows: TGTGCCAGCAGCTTGCCCGACAGCCTCTATGGCTACACCTTC. It specifies CASSLPDSLYGYTF.

This chain links TRBV28 with TRBJ1-2; D uncertain. V was pared by 4 bases and J by 8 bases, with 11 bases between. Germline-derived CDR1 and CDR2 are MDHEN and SYDVKM. This CDR3 contains 12 residues. CDR3 DNA: TGTGCCAGCAGTTCCGGGAGCCAAGGCTACACCTTC. Translation gives CASSSGSQGYTF.

This chain uses TRBV25-1 with TRBJ1-2, with TRBD1 identical over 7 bases. The CDR3 length is 17 residues. V was clipped by 6 bases and J by 4 bases; unmatched bases: 17. Germline V gene lookup returns CDR1 MGHDK and CDR2 SYGVNS. As DNA, the CDR3 is TGTGCCAGCAGGGGTTTAAGTGAAGTGGCAGGGGGCTATGGCTACACCTTC. This gives the protein CASRGLSEVAGGYGYTF.

J is TRBJ1-2 and V is TRBV6-5, with 10 bases identical to TRBD1. V lost 7 bases to trimming and J lost 3 bases; unmatched junction nucleotides: 5. This CDR3 contains 14 residues. Germline loops: CDR1 MNHEY, CDR2 SVGAGI. The CDR3 DNA reads TGTGCCAGCACCCCCGGGACAGGGGACTATGGCTACACCTTC. Residues: CASTPGTGDYGYTF.

This clone occurred once. The V and J genes are TRBV6-5 and TRBJ1-3, with no clear D. Trimming left V 9 bases short and J 0 bases short, with 12 bases between. Germline V lookup: CDR1 MNHEY, CDR2 SVGAGI. The CDR3 sequence is 14 residues long. The CDR3 reads CASRNEHSGNTIYF. In nucleotides, the CDR3 is TGTGCCAGTCGAAACGAACACTCTGGAAACACCATATATTTT.

This chain joins TRBV29-1 and TRBJ2-7; a weak D match, TRBD1 (6 bases). The CDR3 has 14 residues. Looked up from germline, CDR1 is SQVTM and CDR2 is ANQGSEA. Between the trimmed V and J ends, which lost 6 bases and 6 bases, there was a span of 21 bases. The DNA for the CDR3 is TGCAGCGTCCCCTCCCCACAGGGTGTTGGCGAGCAGTACTTC. As protein: CSVPSPQGVGEQYF.

The gene calls are TRBV21-1 and TRBJ1-2; the table assigns TRBD1, which was not confirmed against the DNA. TRBV21-1 is described as a pseudogene. This CDR3 is 16 amino acids long. CDR3 region: CASHSTRGHLNYGYTF. CDR3 nucleotides: TGTGCCAGCCACTCCACTCGGGGACATCTTAACTATGGCTACACCTTC.

The sample holds one count of this clone. This chain links TRBV11-2 with TRBJ1-2, with 7 bases fitting TRBD1. Trimming cost V 5 bases and J 8 bases; bases outside gene matches: 11. This CDR3 region has 14 residues. Germline V gives CDR1 SGHAT, CDR2 FQNNGV. CDR3 sequence: CASSPTGTSLGYTF. The CDR3 DNA is TGTGCCAGCAGCCCGACAGGGACCAGTCTCGGCTACACCTTC.

The J gene is TRBJ1-5, the V gene TRBV25-1; 9 positions match TRBD1. The CDR3 length is 13 residues. Germline trimming cut 5 bases from V and 6 bases from J; bases unmatched to any gene: 2. Germline V gene lookup returns CDR1 MGHDK and CDR2 SYGVNS. As DNA, the CDR3 is TGTGCCAGCAGTTCACAGGGGGCTCAGCCCCAGCATTTT. Translated: CASSSQGAQPQHF.

V and J are TRBV3-1 (or the pseudogene TRBV3-2) and TRBJ1-2, with D perhaps matching TRBD1 (6 bases). CDR1 is LGHDT, CDR2 YNNKEL, per germline (reference sequence). The CDR3 is 15 amino acids. The ends were cut back, 2 bases at V and 8 bases at J, with 18 bases in the middle. CDR3 amino acids: CASSQSGGAYKGYTF. The CDR3 region has the DNA TGTGCCAGCAGCCAATCTGGGGGCGCCTATAAGGGCTACACCTTC.

The chain employs TRBV2 and TRBJ2-1; 8 positions match TRBD1. The junction had 6 bases not matched to a gene; V was cut back by 7 bases and J by 7 bases. This CDR3 has 13 residues. Germline values: CDR1 SNHLY, CDR2 FYNNEI. Written as DNA, the CDR3 is TGTGCCAGCAAACGGACAGGGACAAATGAGCAGTTCTTC. The encoded protein is CASKRTGTNEQFF.

This clone was recorded only once. The rearrangement links TRBV21-1 to TRBJ1-4; whether TRBD1, the table's D call, matches the DNA was not checked. TRBV21-1 is a documented pseudogene. The CDR3 totals 16 residues. As DNA, the CDR3 is TGTGCCAGCAGGGCGACAGGGCTTCCAACTAATGAAAAACTGTTTTTT. Translation: CASRATGLPTNEKLFF.